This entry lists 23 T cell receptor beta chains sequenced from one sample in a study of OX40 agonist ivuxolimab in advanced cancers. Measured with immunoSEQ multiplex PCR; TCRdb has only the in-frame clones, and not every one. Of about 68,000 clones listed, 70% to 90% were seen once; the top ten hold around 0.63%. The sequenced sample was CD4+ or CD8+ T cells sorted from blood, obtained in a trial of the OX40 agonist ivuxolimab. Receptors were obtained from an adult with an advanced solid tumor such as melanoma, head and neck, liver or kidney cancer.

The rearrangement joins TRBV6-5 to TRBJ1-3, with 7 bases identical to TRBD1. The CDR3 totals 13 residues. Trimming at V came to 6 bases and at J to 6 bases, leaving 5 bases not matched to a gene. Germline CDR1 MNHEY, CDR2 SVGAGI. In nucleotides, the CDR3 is TGTGCCAGCAGCGACAGGGAGGCAAACACCATATATTTT. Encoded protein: CASSDREANTIYF.

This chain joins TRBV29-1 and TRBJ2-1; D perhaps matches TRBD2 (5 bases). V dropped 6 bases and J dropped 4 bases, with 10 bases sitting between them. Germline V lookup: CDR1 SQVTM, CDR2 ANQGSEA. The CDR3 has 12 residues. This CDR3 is CSVDRGYNEQFF. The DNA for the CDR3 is TGCAGCGTCGACCGCGGGTACAATGAGCAGTTCTTC.

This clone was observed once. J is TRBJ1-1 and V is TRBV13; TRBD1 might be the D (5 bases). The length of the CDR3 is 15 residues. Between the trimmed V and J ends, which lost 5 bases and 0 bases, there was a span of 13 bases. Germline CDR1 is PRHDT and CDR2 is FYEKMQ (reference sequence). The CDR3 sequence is CASSNRRGLNTEAFF. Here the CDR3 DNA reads TGTGCCAGCAGCAATCGACGGGGCCTGAACACTGAAGCTTTCTTT.

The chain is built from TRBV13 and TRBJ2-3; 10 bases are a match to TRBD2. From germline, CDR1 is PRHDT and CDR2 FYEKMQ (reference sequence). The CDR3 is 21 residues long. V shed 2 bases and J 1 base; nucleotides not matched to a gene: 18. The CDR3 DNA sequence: TGTGCCAGCAGCTTATTACTGTCCCCTAGCGGGGGAAGTGGGCGCACAGATACGCAGTATTTT. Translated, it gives CASSLLLSPSGGSGRTDTQYF.

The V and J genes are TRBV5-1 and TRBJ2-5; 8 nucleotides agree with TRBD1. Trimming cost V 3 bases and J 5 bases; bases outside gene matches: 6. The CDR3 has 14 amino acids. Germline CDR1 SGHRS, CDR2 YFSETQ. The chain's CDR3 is CASSSGQGRETQYF. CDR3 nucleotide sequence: TGCGCCAGCAGCTCAGGACAGGGAAGGGAGACCCAGTACTTC.

Written as DNA, the CDR3 is TGTGCCAGCAGCGTAAATCCCCTGGGAGATTCACCCCTCCACTTT. Amino acids: CASSVNPLGDSPLHF. The chain combines TRBV9 with TRBJ1-6; D is unclear. V lost 1 base, J lost 8 bases, and 13 bases lay in between. Per germline, CDR1 SGDLS and CDR2 YYNGEE. This CDR3 region has 15 residues.

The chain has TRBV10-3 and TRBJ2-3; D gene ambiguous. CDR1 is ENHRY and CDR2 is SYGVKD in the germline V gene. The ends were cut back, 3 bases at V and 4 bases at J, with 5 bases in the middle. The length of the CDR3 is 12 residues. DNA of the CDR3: TGTGCCATCAGTGATCAGGCAGATACGCAGTATTTT. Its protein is CAISDQADTQYF.

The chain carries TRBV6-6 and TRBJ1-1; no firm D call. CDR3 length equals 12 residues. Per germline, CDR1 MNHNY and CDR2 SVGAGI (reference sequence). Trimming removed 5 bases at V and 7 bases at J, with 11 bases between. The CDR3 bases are TGTGCCAGCAGTCCCCAAAGTAATGAAGCTTTCTTT. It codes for CASSPQSNEAFF.

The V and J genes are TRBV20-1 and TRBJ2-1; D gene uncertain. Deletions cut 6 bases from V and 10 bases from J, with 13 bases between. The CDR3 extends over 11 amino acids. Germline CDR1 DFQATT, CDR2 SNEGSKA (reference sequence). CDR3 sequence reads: CSAIREGEQFF. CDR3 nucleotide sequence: TGCAGTGCCATAAGAGAAGGGGAGCAGTTCTTC.

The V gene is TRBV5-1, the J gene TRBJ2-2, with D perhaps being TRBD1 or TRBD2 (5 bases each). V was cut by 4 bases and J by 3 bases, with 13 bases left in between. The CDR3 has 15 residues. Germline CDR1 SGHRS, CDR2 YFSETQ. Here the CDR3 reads CASSQQEADTGELFF. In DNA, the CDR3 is TGCGCCAGCAGCCAACAGGAGGCGGACACCGGGGAGCTGTTTTTT.

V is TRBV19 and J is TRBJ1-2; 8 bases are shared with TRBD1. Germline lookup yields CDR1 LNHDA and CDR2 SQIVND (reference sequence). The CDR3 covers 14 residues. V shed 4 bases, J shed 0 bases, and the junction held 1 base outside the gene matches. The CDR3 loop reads CASSTGGANYGYTF. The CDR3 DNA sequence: TGTGCCAGTAGTACAGGGGGCGCTAACTATGGCTACACCTTC.

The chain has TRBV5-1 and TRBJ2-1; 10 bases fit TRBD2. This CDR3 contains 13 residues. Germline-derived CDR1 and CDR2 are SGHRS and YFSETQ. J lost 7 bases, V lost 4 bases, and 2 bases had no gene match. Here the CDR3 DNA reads TGCGCCAGCAGCCTGGGACTAGCGAATGAGCAGTTCTTC. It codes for CASSLGLANEQFF.

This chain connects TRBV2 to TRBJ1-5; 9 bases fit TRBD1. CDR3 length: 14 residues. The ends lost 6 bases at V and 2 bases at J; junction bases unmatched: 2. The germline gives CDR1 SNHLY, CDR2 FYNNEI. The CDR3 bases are TGTGCCAGCAGACAGGGGGCCGGCAATCAGCCCCAGCATTTT. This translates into CASRQGAGNQPQHF.

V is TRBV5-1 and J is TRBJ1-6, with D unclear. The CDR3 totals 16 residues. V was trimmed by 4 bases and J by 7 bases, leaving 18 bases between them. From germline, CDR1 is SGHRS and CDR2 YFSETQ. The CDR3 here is CASSPSTLDGNSPLHF. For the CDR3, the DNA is TGCGCCAGCAGCCCATCAACACTGGACGGAAATTCACCCCTCCACTTT.

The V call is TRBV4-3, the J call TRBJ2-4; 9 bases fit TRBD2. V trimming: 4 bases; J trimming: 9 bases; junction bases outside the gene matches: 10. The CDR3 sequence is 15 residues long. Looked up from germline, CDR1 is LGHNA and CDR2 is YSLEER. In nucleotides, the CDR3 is TGCGCCAGCAGCCCGGGAATAGCGGGGGCCACCATTCAGTACTTC. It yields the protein CASSPGIAGATIQYF.

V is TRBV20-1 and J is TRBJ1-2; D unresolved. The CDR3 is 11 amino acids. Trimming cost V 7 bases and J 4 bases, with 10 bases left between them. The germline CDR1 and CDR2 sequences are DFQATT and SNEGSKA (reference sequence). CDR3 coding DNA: TGCAGTGTAGTTAGCAGCTATGGCTACACCTTC. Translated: CSVVSSYGYTF.

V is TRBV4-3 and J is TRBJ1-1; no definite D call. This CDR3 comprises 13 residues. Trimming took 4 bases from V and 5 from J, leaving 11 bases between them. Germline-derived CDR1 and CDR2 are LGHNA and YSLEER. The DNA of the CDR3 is TGCGCCAGCAGCCTATCTGCTGAAACTGAAGCTTTCTTT. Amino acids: CASSLSAETEAFF.

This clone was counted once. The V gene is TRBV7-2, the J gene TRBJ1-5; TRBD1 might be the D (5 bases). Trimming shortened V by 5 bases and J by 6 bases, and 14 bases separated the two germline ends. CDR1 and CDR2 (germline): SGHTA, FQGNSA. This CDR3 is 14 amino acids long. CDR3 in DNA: TGTGCCAGCAGCCGTGTGGCGGGGCCTCAGCCCCAGCATTTT. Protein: CASSRVAGPQPQHF.

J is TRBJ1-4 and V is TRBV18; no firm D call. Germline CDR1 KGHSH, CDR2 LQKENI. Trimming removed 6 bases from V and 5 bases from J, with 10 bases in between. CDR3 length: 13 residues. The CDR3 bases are TGTGCCAGCTCGTCCGGGTTCAATGAAAAACTGTTTTTT. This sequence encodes CASSSGFNEKLFF.

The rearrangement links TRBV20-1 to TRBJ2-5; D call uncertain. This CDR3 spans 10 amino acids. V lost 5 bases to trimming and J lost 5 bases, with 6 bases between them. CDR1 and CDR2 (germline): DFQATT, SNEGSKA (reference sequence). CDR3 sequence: CSALGETQYF. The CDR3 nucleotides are TGCAGTGCTCTAGGGGAGACCCAGTACTTC.

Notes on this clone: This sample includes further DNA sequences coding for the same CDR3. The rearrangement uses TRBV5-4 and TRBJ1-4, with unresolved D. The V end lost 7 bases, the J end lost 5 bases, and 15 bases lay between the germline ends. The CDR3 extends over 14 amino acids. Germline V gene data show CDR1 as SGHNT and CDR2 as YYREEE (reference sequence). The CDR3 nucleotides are TGTGCCAGCTCGACCGAGAGGCCCAATGAAAAACTGTTTTTT. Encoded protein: CASSTERPNEKLFF.

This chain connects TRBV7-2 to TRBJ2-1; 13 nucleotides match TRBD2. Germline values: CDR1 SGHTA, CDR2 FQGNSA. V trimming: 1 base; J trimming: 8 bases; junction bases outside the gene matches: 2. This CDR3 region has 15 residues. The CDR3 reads CASSLELAGGDEQFF. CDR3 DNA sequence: TGTGCCAGCAGCTTAGAACTAGCGGGGGGGGATGAGCAGTTCTTC.

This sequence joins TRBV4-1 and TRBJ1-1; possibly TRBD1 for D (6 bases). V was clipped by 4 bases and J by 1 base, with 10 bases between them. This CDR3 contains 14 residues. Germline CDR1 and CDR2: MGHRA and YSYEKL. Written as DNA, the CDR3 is TGCGCCAGCAGCCGGGACAATTGGAACACTGAAGCTTTCTTT. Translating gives CASSRDNWNTEAFF.